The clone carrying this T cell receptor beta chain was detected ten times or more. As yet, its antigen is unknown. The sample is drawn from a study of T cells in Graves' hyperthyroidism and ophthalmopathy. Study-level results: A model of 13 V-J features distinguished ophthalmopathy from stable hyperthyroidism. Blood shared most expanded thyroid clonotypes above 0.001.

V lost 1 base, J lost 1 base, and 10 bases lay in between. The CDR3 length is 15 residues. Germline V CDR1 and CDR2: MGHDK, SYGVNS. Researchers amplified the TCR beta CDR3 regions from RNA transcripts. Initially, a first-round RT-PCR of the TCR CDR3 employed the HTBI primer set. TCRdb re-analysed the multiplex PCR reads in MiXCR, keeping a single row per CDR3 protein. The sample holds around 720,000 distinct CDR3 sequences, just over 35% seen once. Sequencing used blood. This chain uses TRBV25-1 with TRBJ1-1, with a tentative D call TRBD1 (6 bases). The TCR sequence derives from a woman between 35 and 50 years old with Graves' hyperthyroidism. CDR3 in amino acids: CASSELPGQNTEAFF. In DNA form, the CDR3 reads TGTGCCAGCAGTGAATTACCGGGACAGAACACTGAAGCTTTCTTT.